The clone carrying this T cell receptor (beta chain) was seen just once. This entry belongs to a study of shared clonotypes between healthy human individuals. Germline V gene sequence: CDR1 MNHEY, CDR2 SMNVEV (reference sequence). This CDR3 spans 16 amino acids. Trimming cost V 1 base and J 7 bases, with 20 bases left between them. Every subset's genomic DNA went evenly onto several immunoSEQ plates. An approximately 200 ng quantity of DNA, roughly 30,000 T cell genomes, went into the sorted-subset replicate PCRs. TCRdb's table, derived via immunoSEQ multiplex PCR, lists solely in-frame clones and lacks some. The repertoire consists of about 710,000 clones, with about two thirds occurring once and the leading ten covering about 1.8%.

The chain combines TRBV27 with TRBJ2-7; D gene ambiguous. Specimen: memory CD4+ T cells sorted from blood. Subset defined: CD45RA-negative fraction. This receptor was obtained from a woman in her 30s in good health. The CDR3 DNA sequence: TGTGCCAGCAGTTTATTCGCCGGAGCTCCCCTTCTGGAGCAGTACTTC. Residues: CASSLFAGAPLLEQYF.